This T cell receptor (beta chain) was observed in a study of T cell repertoires in cytomegalovirus infection (dated by TCRdb to between 2019 and 2020). Background for the entire study: The HLA type of each donor mattered for the analysis, because public TCR beta signatures pointed to carriage of CMV infection along with the matching HLA type.

This clonotype has at least ten counts. The antigen this receptor binds is unknown. The sample holds no much larger clone one base away, and base qualities are not on file. TCRdb lists the instrument as Illumina HiSeq 1500. The raw public reads went through TCRdb reprocessing: fastp at Q25, MiXCR clone calling, in-frame beta chains kept. Each entry merges the rows of one CDR3 protein and shows their most common DNA and genes. Within this sample are over 300,000 distinct CDR3 sequences, with 9.5% of them counted one time only. The biggest ten clones account for around 4% of the sample. The CDR3 runs 16 residues from the cysteine to the phenylalanine. Only the CDR3 DNA stays, 48 bases, in frame from base 1. CDR1 is given as LGHNA and CDR2 as YSLEER, both from the germline V gene. V is pared back by 1 base and J by 6 bases, with 16 bases lying between the germline termini. The paper's findings and limits, for the study overall: The ex vivo response was dominated by HLA-C-restricted CMV-specific TCR beta clonotypes, and the single most frequent clonotype in two of eight donors was supplied by these HLA-C-restricted clonotypes. Carriers of CMV infection plus the relevant HLA type were discriminated by the cumulative frequency of public TCR beta family members in the study cohort and in an independent roughly 340-donor cohort.

This receptor was taken from a human donor in good health (CMV status not recorded). Some clones in this sample may be carry-over from other donors' samples. Input material: PBMCs. This sequence uses TRBV4-3 and TRBJ2-1; a weak D assignment points to TRBD2 (6 bases agree). The CDR3 protein: CASSQAWEEGRNEQFF. The DNA sequence reads TGCGCCAGCAGCCAAGCCTGGGAGGAAGGTCGCAATGAGCAGTTCTTC.